The present T cell receptor (beta chain) was sequenced within a study of spatial heterogeneity in lung cancer. As for the study in general: TCR transcript counts in tumor regions correlated strongly with a T cell module score from matched bulk RNA-seq.

Noted time point: sample taken at primary tumor resection. The input material, whole RNA from tumor, nontumor lung or frozen PBMC, was sequenced unsorted. This clonotype was observed at least ten times. Its antigen is still unknown. Found in a library prepared for alpha chains, this beta chain is an off-target read, and its abundance has little meaning. Each TCR cDNA molecule bore a unique molecular identifier. TCRdb called the 5' RACE reads again in MiXCR, with one record for every CDR3 protein. The sample holds some 10,000 distinct CDR3 sequences; 6% to 6.5% are singletons and the top ten take over 9%. The study's findings and limits: Expanded intratumoral alpha and beta TCR counts tracked tumor mutation counts.

The input for sequencing was lung tumor tissue, taken at surgery. The source is a male donor with early-stage non-small cell lung cancer.

CDR3 in amino acids: CASSYSWNQPQHF. The CDR3 nucleotides are TGTGCCAGCAGTTACTCGTGGAATCAGCCCCAGCATTTT. This chain uses TRBV6-5 with TRBJ1-5; no reliable D call. The CDR3 has 13 residues. CDR1 and CDR2 (germline): MNHEY, SVGAGI. The germline V and J ends were trimmed by 0 bases and 4 bases, with 4 bases remaining between them.